The rows below give T cell receptor beta chains drawn from one sample of a study of shared clonotypes between healthy human individuals. Some clones are missing from TCRdb's copy, which holds only in-frame ones; the method was immunoSEQ multiplex PCR. The repertoire has hundreds of thousands of clones, roughly 95% of them found once; the top ten carry approximately 0.12%. The sequencing sample was made of naive CD8+ T cells sorted from blood. Every receptor here comes from a woman in her 30s in good health. Each CDR3 is given with its conserved first and last residue. D genes are given only for firm matches. Size values are once, few and many counts, or a class for expanded clones, and some rows have none.

CDR3 protein: CASSGGLSSYEQYF; CDR3 DNA: TGTGCCAGCAGCGGGGGGCTAAGCTCCTACGAGCAGTACTTC; clone size: once; D gene: NA; V gene: TRBV7-9; J gene: TRBJ2-7
CDR3 protein: CASSLSPESQPQHF; CDR3 DNA: TGTGCCAGCAGTTTGTCCCCAGAGTCTCAGCCCCAGCATTTT; clone size: NA; D gene: NA; V gene: TRBV27; J gene: TRBJ1-5
CDR3 protein: CASSSRVNRIVATNEKLFF; CDR3 DNA: TGTGCCAGCAGCTCCAGGGTTAATCGGATCGTGGCAACTAATGAAAAACTGTTTTTT; clone size: NA; D gene: NA; V gene: TRBV7-8; J gene: TRBJ1-4
CDR3 protein: CASSVGDPWEQFF; CDR3 DNA: TGTGCCAGCAGCGTGGGGGACCCTTGGGAGCAGTTCTTC; clone size: NA; D gene: NA; V gene: TRBV9; J gene: TRBJ2-1
CDR3 protein: CASSHDRGPYGYTF; CDR3 DNA: TGCGCCAGCAGCCATGACAGGGGGCCCTATGGCTACACCTTC; clone size: NA; D gene: TRBD1; V gene: TRBV4-1; J gene: TRBJ1-2
CDR3 protein: CASSLVDGGEGTGELFF; CDR3 DNA: TGTGCCAGCAGCTTAGTGGATGGGGGCGAGGGCACCGGGGAGCTGTTTTTT; clone size: NA; D gene: NA; V gene: TRBV7-6; J gene: TRBJ2-2
CDR3 protein: CASSLGDRAAGNTIYF; CDR3 DNA: TGTGCCAGCAGCTTAGGCGACAGGGCCGCGGGAAACACCATATATTTT; clone size: NA; D gene: TRBD1; V gene: TRBV13; J gene: TRBJ1-3
CDR3 protein: CASSQSTTGASYEQYF; CDR3 DNA: TGCGCCAGCAGCCAATCCACGACAGGGGCGTCCTACGAGCAGTACTTC; clone size: NA; D gene: TRBD1; V gene: TRBV4-1; J gene: TRBJ2-7
CDR3 protein: CASSPLAGVNEQYF; CDR3 DNA: TGTGCCAGCAGTCCCCTAGCGGGAGTGAACGAGCAGTACTTC; clone size: NA; D gene: TRBD2; V gene: TRBV28; J gene: TRBJ2-7
CDR3 protein: CASRGTSNTGELFF; CDR3 DNA: TGTGCCAGCAGAGGGACGTCGAACACCGGGGAGCTGTTTTTT; clone size: once; D gene: NA; V gene: TRBV2; J gene: TRBJ2-2
CDR3 protein: CASSWGQDYEQYF; CDR3 DNA: TGTGCCAGCAGCTGGGGTCAGGACTACGAGCAGTACTTC; clone size: NA; D gene: NA; V gene: TRBV28; J gene: TRBJ2-7
CDR3 protein: CASSLFGLAGGPNGELFF; CDR3 DNA: TGTGCCAGCAGCCTTTTCGGACTAGCGGGAGGGCCTAACGGGGAGCTGTTTTTT; clone size: once; D gene: TRBD2; V gene: TRBV11-2; J gene: TRBJ2-2
CDR3 protein: CASSPGFEQYF; CDR3 DNA: TGTGCCAGCTCACCAGGTTTTGAGCAGTACTTC; clone size: few; D gene: NA; V gene: TRBV18; J gene: TRBJ2-7
CDR3 protein: CASSTWTGHNEQFF; CDR3 DNA: TGTGCCAGTAGTACCTGGACAGGGCACAATGAGCAGTTCTTC; clone size: NA; D gene: TRBD1; V gene: TRBV19; J gene: TRBJ2-1
CDR3 protein: CASSIRHLSNQPQHF; CDR3 DNA: TGTGCCAGTAGTATTAGACACCTAAGCAATCAGCCCCAGCATTTT; clone size: NA; D gene: NA; V gene: TRBV19; J gene: TRBJ1-5
CDR3 protein: CASPPAGAYNEQFF; CDR3 DNA: TGTGCCAGCCCGCCAGCGGGGGCCTACAATGAGCAGTTCTTC; clone size: NA; D gene: TRBD2; V gene: TRBV2; J gene: TRBJ2-1
CDR3 protein: CASSRPLPGTGELFF; CDR3 DNA: TGTGCCAGCAGCCGCCCCCTCCCCGGGACCGGGGAGCTGTTTTTT; clone size: NA; D gene: NA; V gene: TRBV7-8; J gene: TRBJ2-2
CDR3 protein: CASSLYQGDYSNQPQHF; CDR3 DNA: TGTGCCAGCAGTTTATATCAGGGGGACTATAGCAATCAGCCCCAGCATTTT; clone size: NA; D gene: TRBD1; V gene: TRBV28; J gene: TRBJ1-5
CDR3 protein: CASSLVRDTFTYEQYF; CDR3 DNA: TGTGCCAGCAGCTTAGTCCGGGACACTTTCACCTACGAGCAGTACTTC; clone size: NA; D gene: NA; V gene: TRBV7-9; J gene: TRBJ2-7
CDR3 protein: CAISEPGTGTKNIQYF; CDR3 DNA: TGTGCCATCAGTGAACCCGGGACAGGGACCAAAAACATTCAGTACTTC; clone size: NA; D gene: TRBD1; V gene: TRBV10-3; J gene: TRBJ2-4
CDR3 protein: CASSSPGTSGSNEQFF; CDR3 DNA: TGTGCCAGCAGCTCGCCGGGGACTAGCGGGAGCAATGAGCAGTTCTTC; clone size: NA; D gene: TRBD2; V gene: TRBV7-9; J gene: TRBJ2-1
CDR3 protein: CASSFGREVANTGELFF; CDR3 DNA: TGTGCCAGCAGTTTCGGCAGGGAAGTTGCGAACACCGGGGAGCTGTTTTTT; clone size: NA; D gene: NA; V gene: TRBV28; J gene: TRBJ2-2
CDR3 protein: CASGDGTDNQPQHF; CDR3 DNA: TGTGCCAGCGGAGACGGGACAGACAATCAGCCCCAGCATTTT; clone size: NA; D gene: TRBD1; V gene: TRBV9; J gene: TRBJ1-5
CDR3 protein: CATLLTGEYEQYF; CDR3 DNA: TGTGCCACCCTCCTCACGGGAGAGTACGAGCAGTACTTC; clone size: NA; D gene: NA; V gene: TRBV28; J gene: TRBJ2-7
CDR3 protein: CASSQEGLGNYGYTF; CDR3 DNA: TGTGCCAGCAGCCAAGAAGGGCTGGGTAACTATGGCTACACCTTC; clone size: once; D gene: NA; V gene: TRBV14; J gene: TRBJ1-2
CDR3 protein: CASSVEDTSTEAFF; CDR3 DNA: TGTGCCAGCAGCGTAGAGGACACTTCGACTGAAGCTTTCTTT; clone size: NA; D gene: NA; V gene: TRBV9; J gene: TRBJ1-1
CDR3 protein: CATSGDIGLDEQYF; CDR3 DNA: TGTGCCACCAGCGGGGACATAGGTCTCGACGAGCAGTACTTC; clone size: NA; D gene: NA; V gene: TRBV15; J gene: TRBJ2-7
CDR3 protein: CASSSDSPYEQYF; CDR3 DNA: TGTGCCAGCAGCTCCGACAGCCCCTACGAGCAGTACTTC; clone size: NA; D gene: NA; V gene: TRBV5-4; J gene: TRBJ2-7
CDR3 protein: CASSLTGWARVETQYF; CDR3 DNA: TGTGCCAGCAGCTTAACGGGTTGGGCCAGGGTAGAGACCCAGTACTTC; clone size: NA; D gene: NA; V gene: TRBV11-2; J gene: TRBJ2-5
CDR3 protein: CASSLVHYEQYF; CDR3 DNA: TGTGCCAGCAGCTTAGTCCACTACGAGCAGTACTTC; clone size: NA; D gene: NA; V gene: TRBV11-2; J gene: TRBJ2-7
CDR3 protein: CASSPPGTKKPKETQYF; CDR3 DNA: TGTGCCAGCAGCCCACCCGGGACAAAAAAGCCAAAAGAGACCCAGTACTTC; clone size: NA; D gene: NA; V gene: TRBV7-9; J gene: TRBJ2-5
CDR3 protein: CASRPRVDEQFF; CDR3 DNA: TGTGCCAGCAGGCCTAGGGTGGATGAGCAGTTCTTC; clone size: NA; D gene: NA; V gene: TRBV28; J gene: TRBJ2-1
CDR3 protein: CASSQAVGSGNTIYF; CDR3 DNA: TGCGCCAGCAGCCAAGCCGTGGGGTCTGGAAACACCATATATTTT; clone size: NA; D gene: NA; V gene: TRBV4-1; J gene: TRBJ1-3